There are a few counts of the clone carrying this TCR beta chain. Using immunoSEQ multiplex PCR, the repertoire was profiled, and TCRdb retains in-frame clones only, with some absent. The data hold 390,000 or so clones, with approximately 90% observed a single time. The CDR3 spans 15 residues. With 2 bases clipped from V and 1 base from J, the junction kept 5 bases outside the gene matches. Germline values: CDR1 SGHRS, CDR2 YFSETQ. This sample was included in a study of blood T cell repertoires in COVID-19. The rearrangement joins TRBV5-1 to TRBJ2-5; 7 nucleotides agree with TRBD1. Sequenced: PBMCs or T cells enriched from blood (not recorded which). This sequence was found in a young man who had recovered from COVID-19. The DNA for the CDR3 is TGCGCCAGCAGCTTTTCAGGGGGTACCCAAGAGACCCAGTACTTC. Translation gives CASSFSGGTQETQYF.